These 23 T cell receptor beta chains were all obtained from the same sample, sequenced in a study of cytomegalovirus exposure and HLA in healthy donors (dated by TCRdb to the late 2010s). To prepare the library, the immunoSEQ multiplex PCR assay was applied. Here the immuneACCESS table is served through TCRdb, limited to in-frame sequences with V and J called. Missing clones are a known gap in these copies; in checked studies unresolved V genes cover under half, and the rest lacks a known reason. The sample records approximately 100,000 clones, 88% of which are singletons. The leading ten clones occupy around 1.9% of the sample. Specimen: PBMCs. The receptors here all came from a woman between 18 and 29 years old in good health and CMV-seropositive.

This rearrangement joins TRBV5-8 to TRBJ2-2, with D possibly being TRBD1 (6 bases). Germline CDR1 is SGHTS and CDR2 is YDEGEE. CDR3 length: 15 amino acids. Trimming took off 4 bases at V and 6 bases at J, with 16 bases between the two ends. The CDR3 spells CASSRPTGLAGELFF. For the CDR3, the DNA is TGTGCCAGCAGCCGCCCTACAGGGCTCGCCGGGGAGCTGTTTTTT. Complete variable domain (other parts from reference TRBV5-8 and TRBJ2-2): EAGVTQSPTHLIKTRGQQATLRCSPISGHTSVYWYQQALGLGLQFLLWYDEGEERNRGNFPPRFSGRQFPNYSSELNVNALELEDSALYLCASSRPTGLAGELFFGEGSRLTVL.

In its sample, this clone was seen once. The chain has TRBV15 and TRBJ1-1, with 9 nucleotides matching TRBD1. The CDR3 length is 15 residues. V shed 1 base and J 7 bases; nucleotides not matched to a gene: 7. Germline V lookup: CDR1 LNHNV, CDR2 YYDKDF (reference sequence). Written as DNA, the CDR3 is TGTGCCACCAGCAGAGTCACCGGGACAGGGAATGAAGCTTTCTTT. Its protein product is CATSRVTGTGNEAFF. Full variable domain (rest looked up from reference TRBV15 and TRBJ1-1): DAMVIQNPRYQVTQFGKPVTLSCSQTLNHNVMYWYQQKSSQAPKLLFHYYDKDFNNEADTPDNFQSRRPNTSFCFLDIRSPGLGDTAMYLCATSRVTGTGNEAFFGQGTRLTVV.

This chain uses TRBV19 with TRBJ1-5; 7 bases match TRBD1. V shed 5 bases and J 4 bases; nucleotides not matched to a gene: 5. Germline-derived CDR1 and CDR2 are LNHDA and SQIVND (reference sequence). CDR3 size: 14 residues. DNA for the CDR3: TGTGCCAGTAGTTCGATACAGGGGAATCAGCCCCAGCATTTT. The encoded protein is CASSSIQGNQPQHF.

The chain has TRBV4-3 and TRBJ1-1, with D hard to call. Germline CDR1 reads LGHNA; CDR2 reads YSLEER. V shed 0 bases and J shed 5 bases, with 13 bases lying between them. This CDR3 region has 15 residues. CDR3 sequence (DNA): TGCGCCAGCAGCCAAGATGGGGAGGGTGTAACTGAAGCTTTCTTT. Amino acid sequence: CASSQDGEGVTEAFF.

The CDR3 loop is CASSWDSSYEQYF. CDR3 in DNA: TGTGCCAGCAGCTGGGACAGCTCCTACGAGCAGTACTTC. This sequence joins TRBV11-1 and TRBJ2-7, with 7 positions matching TRBD1. The trim removed 4 bases at V and 0 bases at J, leaving 0 bases unmatched. CDR3 length: 13 residues. Germline lookup yields CDR1 SGHAT and CDR2 FQDESV (reference sequence).

J is TRBJ1-5 and V is TRBV19; D may be TRBD1 (6 bases). V gave up 6 bases and J gave up 1 base, with 16 bases separating them. The CDR3 is made up of 16 amino acids. Germline V lookup: CDR1 LNHDA, CDR2 SQIVND (reference sequence). CDR3 bases: TGTGCCAGTAGAACAACCGGGACAAAGAGCAATCAGCCCCAGCATTTT. Translation: CASRTTGTKSNQPQHF.

V is TRBV2 and J is TRBJ1-2, with 7 bases matching TRBD1. The CDR3 consists of 12 residues. Losses at the gene ends were 8 bases for V and 8 bases for J; bases not matched to a gene: 8. Germline lookup yields CDR1 SNHLY and CDR2 FYNNEI. In DNA form, the CDR3 reads TGTGCCAGCCGGAGGGGGCTGGACGGCTACACCTTC. Amino acids: CASRRGLDGYTF.

The chain joins TRBV6-4 to TRBJ1-5; D gene uncertain. V dropped 4 bases and J dropped 3 bases, with 7 bases sitting between them. Germline loops: CDR1 MRHNA, CDR2 SNTAGT. The CDR3 contains 13 residues. The CDR3 loop is CASSVEVNQPQHF. Here the CDR3 DNA reads TGTGCCAGCAGTGTAGAGGTCAATCAGCCCCAGCATTTT.

This chain uses TRBV4-3 with TRBJ2-1; TRBD2 matches 7 bases. CDR1 is LGHNA, CDR2 YSLEER, per germline. This CDR3 spans 13 amino acids. After removal of 0 bases from V and 12 bases from J, the junction contained 5 bases not matched to a gene. For the CDR3, the DNA is TGCGCCAGCAGCCAAGATTGGGGGGGTGCGCAGTTCTTC. Translating gives CASSQDWGGAQFF.

The chain uses TRBV2 and TRBJ1-1; D remains unclear. Germline CDR1 reads SNHLY; CDR2 reads FYNNEI. The germline V and J ends were trimmed by 6 bases and 1 base, with 9 bases remaining between them. The CDR3 is 13 amino acids. DNA for the CDR3: TGTGCCAGCAGGTCAGAGGGGAACACTGAAGCTTTCTTT. Residues: CASRSEGNTEAFF.

The chain joins TRBV2 to TRBJ1-1; D gene unclear. Trimming pared 7 bases from V and 4 bases from J, leaving 13 bases between. CDR3 length: 13 residues. Germline values: CDR1 SNHLY, CDR2 FYNNEI. CDR3 sequence reads: CASTRIPGTEAFF. CDR3 in DNA: TGTGCCAGCACCAGAATTCCGGGCACTGAAGCTTTCTTT.

The chain links TRBV7-6 to TRBJ2-1, with TRBD1 identical over 9 bases. Germline V gene sequence: CDR1 SGHVS, CDR2 FNYEAQ. This CDR3 has 14 residues. V was clipped by 0 bases and J by 9 bases; unmatched bases: 3. The CDR3 nucleotides read TGTGCCAGCAGCTTAGCCGACAGGGGGTTTGAGCAGTTCTTC. Translating it yields CASSLADRGFEQFF.

The rearrangement joins TRBV6-1 to TRBJ2-1; 8 bases map to TRBD2. Germline assignment: CDR1 MNHNS and CDR2 SASEGT. The CDR3 runs to 14 residues. Trimming took 10 bases from V and 9 from J; bases not matched to a gene: 14. For the CDR3, the DNA is TGTGCCACCCTACCGGGACTAGTCCGTCGTGAGCAGTTCTTC. Amino acids: CATLPGLVRREQFF.

V usage is TRBV11-2 and J usage is TRBJ1-2; D is ambiguous. The V end lost 8 bases, the J end lost 4 bases, and 14 bases lay between the germline ends. Germline CDR1 is SGHAT and CDR2 is FQNNGV. The CDR3 extends over 13 amino acids. This CDR3 reads CASRHGGIYGYTF. The CDR3 DNA sequence: TGTGCCAGCCGCCATGGAGGTATCTATGGCTACACCTTC.

The J gene is TRBJ2-1, the V gene TRBV4-3; D is unclear. The length of the CDR3 is 13 residues. Germline V gives CDR1 LGHNA, CDR2 YSLEER. V was trimmed by 5 bases and J by 8 bases, leaving 13 bases between them. The CDR3 reads CASSMLGNDEQFF. The CDR3 coding sequence is TGCGCCAGCAGCATGCTAGGCAACGATGAGCAGTTCTTC.

This clone was seen more than once but under ten times. The rearrangement uses TRBV10-1 and TRBJ2-7; no clear D. Germline lookup yields CDR1 WNHNN and CDR2 SYGVQD (reference sequence). The CDR3 sequence is 13 residues long. V gave up 2 bases and J gave up 3 bases, with 8 bases separating them. This chain's CDR3 is CASSEGGNYEQYF. DNA for the CDR3: TGCGCCAGCAGTGAGGGCGGAAACTACGAGCAGTACTTC.

V is TRBV7-9 and J is TRBJ1-1; 9 bases agree with TRBD1. The CDR3 runs 16 residues. The J segment lost 0 bases and the V segment lost 1 base, leaving 3 bases of the junction unmatched. In germline, CDR1 is SEHNR, CDR2 FQNEAQ (reference sequence). The CDR3 nucleotides read TGTGCCAGCAGCTTAGACAGGGGGCTATTGAACACTGAAGCTTTCTTT. Translated: CASSLDRGLLNTEAFF.

V usage is TRBV27 and J usage is TRBJ2-7; 9 bases fit TRBD1. Germline CDR1 is MNHEY and CDR2 is SMNVEV (reference sequence). This CDR3 region has 14 residues. Losses at the gene ends were 6 bases for V and 4 bases for J; bases not matched to a gene: 7. CDR3: CASRKTGGQYEQYF. The CDR3 nucleotides read TGTGCCAGCAGGAAGACAGGGGGTCAGTACGAGCAGTACTTC.

Of note for this clone: In this CDR3 the conserved last residue, phenylalanine or tryptophan, is missing, so a read error is likely. It is unclear where the CDR3 begins or ends on the DNA, so no DNA is shown, and the CDR3 is as TCRdb lists it. The chain is built from TRBV4-1 and TRBJ2-4; TRBD1 was called by the table and not checked on the DNA. The CDR3 spans 14 amino acids, including both terminal residues. Germline V CDR1 and CDR2: MGHRA, YSYEKL. CDR3 in amino acids: CASSQDPLGDRDSL.

This rearrangement joins TRBV7-6 to TRBJ2-3, with 14 bases that match TRBD2. CDR3 size: 16 residues. Trimming cost V 4 bases and J 4 bases; bases outside gene matches: 4. CDR1 and CDR2 from the germline V gene are SGHVS and FNYEAQ. The CDR3 reads CASSSGLAGASDTQYF. The DNA of the CDR3 is TGTGCCAGCAGCTCGGGACTAGCGGGGGCCTCAGATACGCAGTATTTT.

The J gene is TRBJ2-5, the V gene TRBV29-1; D possibly corresponds to TRBD1 (6 bases). This CDR3 comprises 12 residues. CDR1 and CDR2 (germline): SQVTM, ANQGSEA. The V gene lost 4 bases and the J gene lost 3 bases, with 9 bases spanning the gap. The CDR3 here is CSVGGPKETQYF. The CDR3 DNA follows: TGCAGCGTTGGGGGGCCTAAAGAGACCCAGTACTTC.

V and J are TRBV15 and TRBJ2-3; 9 nucleotides line up with TRBD2. The CDR3 extends over 17 amino acids. Germline-derived CDR1 and CDR2 are LNHNV and YYDKDF (reference sequence). V trimming: 0 bases; J trimming: 2 bases; junction bases outside the gene matches: 6. The CDR3: CATSRDSERGDTDTQYF. CDR3 DNA: TGTGCCACCAGCAGAGACAGTGAGCGGGGGGACACAGATACGCAGTATTTT.

This clone is a singleton in its sample. V is TRBV2 and J is TRBJ2-1; 8 bases match TRBD1. V was pared by 0 bases and J by 8 bases, with 9 bases of the junction left unmatched. Germline lookup yields CDR1 SNHLY and CDR2 FYNNEI. CDR3 length: 16 residues. This CDR3 reads CASSEAPTGARDEQFF. The CDR3 region has the DNA TGTGCCAGCAGTGAAGCCCCGACAGGGGCCAGGGATGAGCAGTTCTTC. Variable domain in full (rest from reference TRBV2 and TRBJ2-1): EPEVTQTPSHQVTQMGQEVILRCVPISNHLYFYWYRQILGQKVEFLVSFYNNEISEKSEIFDDQFSVERPDGSNFTLKIRSTKLEDSAMYFCASSEAPTGARDEQFFGPGTRLTVL.